Given below is one TCR beta chain in context. It has no known antigen specificity. No base-level quality is on record; no much larger clone is a single base apart. The data are from a study of blood T cell repertoires in COVID-19 (dated by TCRdb to the early 2020s). With respect to the entire study: The collaborator samples originated in the United States, Italy and Spain and spanned the acute and convalescent phases of COVID-19. The dataset comprised deeply sampled blood TCRbeta repertoires from subjects exposed to, actively infected with, or recovered from COVID-19. Samples were obtained from the ongoing ImmuneRACE study (first 160 participants) and from approximately 1,200 subjects provided by 6 global collaborators. The repertoires were released in a freely available public database intended as a resource for research on the immune response to SARS-CoV-2. The material from the prospective study consisted of cDNA or gDNA derived from T cells, B-cell-depleted T cells, or PBMCs. Where HLA class I and class II types were available, the types were taken from metadata supplied by the sample provider, not from assay-based typing. Sample metadata almost always included a de-identified subject ID, COVID-19 status, age in years and sex.

Collaborating institutions collected whole blood in K2EDTA tubes following their own protocols. For TCRbeta analysis, collaborators shipped samples in one of three forms: frozen whole blood, isolated PBMCs, or DNA extracted from either of those sample types. CDR1 and CDR2 were assigned from the germline V gene as SGHVS and FQNEAQ. V is pruned by 5 bases and J by 8 bases, leaving 14 bases of the junction without a gene match. From its cysteine to its phenylalanine, the CDR3 spans 16 amino acids. Solely the CDR3 DNA is kept, with 48 bases framed from the first base. General conclusions and limits of the study: The quantity of clinical and demographic metadata differed by source and by participant and was supplied without curation.

The immunoSEQ Assay, a bias-controlled multiplex PCR, was used to amplify TCRbeta CDR3 regions from genomic DNA. The authors processed their data as follows. The number of nucleated cells in each sample was estimated from the amplification of reference gene primers within the assay. Sequence reads were collapsed and filtered to measure the absolute abundance of every unique TCRbeta CDR3 rearrangement. For each sample, productive Simpson clonality was calculated as the square root of Simpson's diversity index over productive rearrangements. TCRdb obtained this table from immuneACCESS and retained in-frame rearrangements with V and J assigned. These tables miss some clones; where compared with another copy, unresolved V genes account for less than half of the shortfall, and the remainder is unexplained. V and J calls plus clone size are reproduced from that table; the DNA served to infer D and trimming. The sample table contains approximately 68,000 clones; only one count was recorded for 86% of them. Approximately 4.7% of the sample goes to the ten largest clones.

The TCR was taken from a man aged 45 to 65 with active COVID-19. Here the chain combines TRBV7-8 and TRBJ1-4, with 7 middle bases fitting TRBD1. Sequenced input: peripheral blood. The CDR3 amino acid sequence is: CASSRERRGPGEKLFF. The DNA sequence is given as TGTGCCAGCAGCCGAGAAAGGAGGGGGCCTGGGGAAAAACTGTTTTTT.